This is a list of T cell receptor beta chains from one sample in a study of blood T cell repertoires in COVID-19. Only in-frame clones appear in the TCRdb table, and some are missing; sequencing was by immunoSEQ multiplex PCR. Among tens of thousands of clones, around 83% were seen once, and the ten largest hold 5.6%. Sequences were obtained from peripheral blood. The receptors here all came from a woman aged 60-70 years with acute or convalescent COVID-19. The CDR3 runs from the conserved cysteine through the conserved F or W. D genes are given only for firm matches. Clone size is shown for a subset of rows, as once, few, many or a class of expanded clone.

D: -
V: TRBV18
J: TRBJ2-3
size: -
length: 13
DNA: TGTGCCAGCTCACCAACGGGGTACGATACGCAGTATTTT
CDR3: CASSPTGYDTQYF

D: -
V: TRBV3-1/TRBV3-2
J: TRBJ1-1
size: -
length: 16
DNA: TGTGCCAGCAGCCCTCGGGGGGGGTCCCACAACACTGAAGCTTTCTTT
CDR3: CASSPRGGSHNTEAFF

D: -
V: TRBV6-5
J: TRBJ1-1
size: -
length: 13
DNA: TGTGCCAGCAGTTACTCTTCAGGGAAGTTGTCTTTCTTT
CDR3: CASSYSSGKLSFF

D: -
V: TRBV9
J: TRBJ2-7
size: -
length: 15
DNA: TGTGCCAGCAGCGCTGGTTTTAGGGGCGCAGACGAGCAGTACTTC
CDR3: CASSAGFRGADEQYF

D: -
V: TRBV29-1
J: TRBJ1-1
size: -
length: 15
DNA: TGCAGCGTTGAAGAGACGGAGTTCATGAACACTGAAGCTTTCTTT
CDR3: CSVEETEFMNTEAFF

D: -
V: TRBV5-1
J: TRBJ1-4
size: -
length: 14
DNA: TGCGCCAGCAGCGCAGGGATTACTAATGAAAAACTGTTTTTT
CDR3: CASSAGITNEKLFF

D: -
V: TRBV12-3/TRBV12-4
J: TRBJ2-1
size: -
length: 12
DNA: TGTGCCAGCAGCCCGCGGGGGCCGTTGCAGTTCTTC
CDR3: CASSPRGPLQFF

D: TRBD2
V: TRBV7-6
J: TRBJ2-1
size: few
length: 15
DNA: TGTGCCAGCAGCTTATCTAGCGGGGGGCCGTTTGAGCAGTTCTTC
CDR3: CASSLSSGGPFEQFF

D: -
V: TRBV9
J: TRBJ2-2
size: -
length: 14
DNA: TGTGCCAGCAGCATTGGACAAAACACCGGGGAGCTGTTTTTT
CDR3: CASSIGQNTGELFF

D: TRBD2
V: TRBV19
J: TRBJ2-7
size: -
length: 15
DNA: TGTGCCAGTAGTATCACGGTAGCGGGGTCCCAGGAGCAGTACTTC
CDR3: CASSITVAGSQEQYF

D: -
V: TRBV2
J: TRBJ1-1
size: many
length: 14
DNA: TGTGCCAGCAGAACCGGGGGACCCAACACTGAAGCTTTCTTT
CDR3: CASRTGGPNTEAFF

D: -
V: TRBV6-1
J: TRBJ2-1
size: -
length: 15
DNA: TGTGCCAGCAGTGAAAGTCTATTCTCTTACAATGAGCAGTTCTTC
CDR3: CASSESLFSYNEQFF

D: -
V: TRBV6-4
J: TRBJ2-7
size: -
length: 13
DNA: TGTGCCAGCAGAAGGAGGGGAGACTACGAGCAGTACTTC
CDR3: CASRRRGDYEQYF

D: -
V: TRBV5-1
J: TRBJ2-2
size: -
length: 15
DNA: TGCGCCAGCAGCTCCCGGACAGAGAACACCGGGGAGCTGTTTTTT
CDR3: CASSSRTENTGELFF